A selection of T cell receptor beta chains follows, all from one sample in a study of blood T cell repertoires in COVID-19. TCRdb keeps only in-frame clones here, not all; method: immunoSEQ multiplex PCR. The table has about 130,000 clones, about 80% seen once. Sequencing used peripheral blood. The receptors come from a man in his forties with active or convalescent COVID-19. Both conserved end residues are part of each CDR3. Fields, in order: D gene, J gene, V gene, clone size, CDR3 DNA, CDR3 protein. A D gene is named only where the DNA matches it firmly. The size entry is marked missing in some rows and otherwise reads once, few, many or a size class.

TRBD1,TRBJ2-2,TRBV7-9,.,TGTGCCAGCAGCAAGACGACAATGGGACAGGCGGGCGGGGAGCTGTTTTTT,CASSKTTMGQAGGELFF
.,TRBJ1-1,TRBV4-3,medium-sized,TGCGCCAGCAGCCAAGCGGGACTAGGGAACACTGAAGCTTTCTTT,CASSQAGLGNTEAFF
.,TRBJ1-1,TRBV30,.,TGTGCCTGGAGTCTGGGGGCCCTGAACACTGAAGCTTTCTTT,CAWSLGALNTEAFF
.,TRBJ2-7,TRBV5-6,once,TGTGCCAGCAGCTTGTTGGAGGCAGAATACGAGCAGTACTTC,CASSLLEAEYEQYF
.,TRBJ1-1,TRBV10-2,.,TGCGCCAGCAGTGAGTTGGCCACTGAAGCTTTCTTT,CASSELATEAFF
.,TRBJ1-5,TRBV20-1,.,TGCAGTGCTAGTTCGTCGTCGGTTAGCAATCAGCCCCAGCATTTT,CSASSSSVSNQPQHF
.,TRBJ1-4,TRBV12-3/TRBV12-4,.,TGTGCCAGCAGTGGCTTGAATGAAAAACTGTTTTTT,CASSGLNEKLFF
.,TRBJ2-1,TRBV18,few,TGTGCCAGCTCACCCGGGATGTACAATGAGCAGTTCTTC,CASSPGMYNEQFF
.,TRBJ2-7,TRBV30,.,TGTGCCTGGAGCCCAGACAAAGTGTACGAGCAGTACTTC,CAWSPDKVYEQYF
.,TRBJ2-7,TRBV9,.,TGTGCCAGCAGCGTTGACCCCCAGGCCTCTTACGAGCAGTACTTC,CASSVDPQASYEQYF
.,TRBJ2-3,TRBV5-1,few,TGCGCCAGCAGCTTGTTGGGGGGAGATACGCAGTATTTT,CASSLLGGDTQYF
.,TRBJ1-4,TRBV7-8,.,TGTGCCAGCAGCTTAATCAGGGGAGTTAATGAAAAACTGTTTTTT,CASSLIRGVNEKLFF
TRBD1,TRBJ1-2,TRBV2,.,TGTGCCAGCAGCGGGGGACAGGGGATGCATGGCTACACCTTC,CASSGGQGMHGYTF
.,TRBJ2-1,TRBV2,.,TGTGCCAGCAGTTTCGGACTATACAATGAGCAGTTCTTC,CASSFGLYNEQFF
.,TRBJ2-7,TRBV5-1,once,TGCGCCAGCAGCTTGGACTGGGGGGTTCAGTACGAGCAGTACTTC,CASSLDWGVQYEQYF
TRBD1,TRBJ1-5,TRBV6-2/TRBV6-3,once,TGTGCCAGCAGTTACTCGACAGGGGGCTTCGCTAGCAATCAGCCCCAGCATTTT,CASSYSTGGFASNQPQHF
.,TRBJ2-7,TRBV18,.,TGTGCCAGCTCACCAAGAAGTTGGGACTCATACTCCTACGAGCAGTACTTC,CASSPRSWDSYSYEQYF
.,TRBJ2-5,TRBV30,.,TGTGCCTGGAGTGTACTCTCGATCCGTGAGACCCAGTACTTC,CAWSVLSIRETQYF
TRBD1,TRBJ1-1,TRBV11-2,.,TGTGCCAGCAGCCGGGGACAGGTGAACACTGAAGCTTTCTTT,CASSRGQVNTEAFF
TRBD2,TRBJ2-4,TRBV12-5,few,TGTGCTAGTGGGCCGGGGGGTAGTAGAAACATTCAGTACTTC,CASGPGGSRNIQYF
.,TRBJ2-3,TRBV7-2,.,TGTGCCAGCAGGCGGGTCACAGATACGCAGTATTTT,CASRRVTDTQYF
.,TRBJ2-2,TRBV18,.,TGTGCCAGCTCACCATTGCTGGCCCTGGGAGACACCGGGGAGCTGTTTTTT,CASSPLLALGDTGELFF
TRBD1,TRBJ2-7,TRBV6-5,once,TGTGCCAGCACCCGGACAGGGATGTACGAGCAGTACTTC,CASTRTGMYEQYF
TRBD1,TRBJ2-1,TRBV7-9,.,TGTGCCAGCAGCTTGGGACAGGGCTACAATGAGCAGTTCTTC,CASSLGQGYNEQFF
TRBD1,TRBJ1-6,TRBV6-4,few,TGTGCCAGCAGTGACTCGACGCGGGACAGTTATAATTCACCCCTCCACTTT,CASSDSTRDSYNSPLHF
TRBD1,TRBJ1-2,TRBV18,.,TGTGCCAGCTCACCACCGACAGGGGGCTATGGCTACACCTTC,CASSPPTGGYGYTF
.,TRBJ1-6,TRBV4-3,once,TGCGCCAGCAGCCGCAAAAACGACGAGGAGGAGTATAATTCACCCCTCCACTTT,CASSRKNDEEEYNSPLHF
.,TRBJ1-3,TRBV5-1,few,TGCGCCAGCAGCTTGGCCGCGGTCAGCTCTGGAAACACCATATATTTT,CASSLAAVSSGNTIYF
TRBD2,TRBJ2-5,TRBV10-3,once,TGTGCCATCAGCATTAGCGGGGTGGAGACCCAGTACTTC,CAISISGVETQYF
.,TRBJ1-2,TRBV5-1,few,TGCGCCAGCAGCTTTTCAAGGGGAGGCTACACCTTC,CASSFSRGGYTF
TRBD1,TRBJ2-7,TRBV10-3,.,TGTGCCATCAAGAAGAACTCCGGGACAGGGGGTACATACGAGCAGTACTTC,CAIKKNSGTGGTYEQYF
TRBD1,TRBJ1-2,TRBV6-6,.,TGTGCCAGCAGGGACAGGGGGCCCTATGGCTACACCTTC,CASRDRGPYGYTF
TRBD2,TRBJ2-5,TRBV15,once,TGTGCCACCAGCAGGGGGACTAGCGGGGGGGCTGAGACCCAGTACTTC,CATSRGTSGGAETQYF
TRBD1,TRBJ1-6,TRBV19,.,TGTGCCAGTAGTGACGGACAGGGGCGGAATTCACCCCTCCACTTT,CASSDGQGRNSPLHF
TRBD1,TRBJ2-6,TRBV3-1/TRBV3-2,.,TGTGCCAGCAGCCAGCCTAGGGACAGGGGGCTGGCTGGGGCCAACGTCCTGACTTTC,CASSQPRDRGLAGANVLTF
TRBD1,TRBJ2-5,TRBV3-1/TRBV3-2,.,TGTGCCAGCAGCCAATACCGACAGGGTGGGCAAGAGACCCAGTACTTC,CASSQYRQGGQETQYF
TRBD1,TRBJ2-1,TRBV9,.,TGTGCCAGCAGCGTAGCGGGACAGAGAGGCAATGAGCAGTTCTTC,CASSVAGQRGNEQFF